Sequencing of this T cell receptor (beta chain) was carried out in a study of OX40 agonist ivuxolimab in advanced cancers. Turning to the study itself: Dose-escalation patients' cancers were hepatocellular carcinoma, melanoma, renal cell or head and neck cancer. Three patients responded partially, comprising one with hepatocellular carcinoma and two with cutaneous melanoma. Past anti-PD-1, anti-PD-L1 or anti-CTLA-4 therapy was accepted, and 40% to 45% had received some.

V lost 2 bases to trimming and J lost 1 base; unmatched junction nucleotides: 4. The CDR3 is made up of 17 amino acids. Germline CDR1 SGHNT, CDR2 YYREEE (reference sequence). The protocol was immunoSEQ multiplex PCR, while the TCRdb copy is restricted to in-frame clones and leaves out a portion. The sample carries tens of thousands of clones, around 90% recorded once. This sample comprised CD4+ or CD8+ T cells sorted from blood, obtained in a trial of the OX40 agonist ivuxolimab. This chain uses TRBV5-4 with TRBJ2-6; the match to TRBD1 covers 9 bases. This receptor was identified in an adult with an advanced solid tumor such as melanoma, head and neck, liver or kidney cancer. This CDR3 is CASSFRTGASGANVLTF. CDR3 coding DNA: TGTGCCAGCAGCTTCAGGACAGGGGCTTCTGGGGCCAACGTCCTGACTTTC.